Following are 15 T cell receptor beta chains from one sample sequenced in a study of cytomegalovirus exposure and HLA in healthy donors (dated by TCRdb to 2015 to 2018). Libraries came from the immunoSEQ multiplex PCR assay. The multiplex PCR relied on a mix of 60 forward primers for TCR Vbeta segments and 13 reverse primers for TCR Jbeta segments. TCRdb carries this immuneACCESS record with in-frame sequences only. Its versions omit some clonotypes, under half of them owing to an unresolved V gene in the studies checked, with the rest unexplained. The sample table records about 200,000 clones; about 74% of these occur just once. The top ten constitute less than 20% of the sample. Source material: PBMCs. These receptors all come from a man aged 35-49 years in good health and CMV-seronegative.

As DNA, the CDR3 is TGCGCCAGCAGCTTGCGGGACAGCTCCTACGAGCAGTACTTC. It encodes CASSLRDSSYEQYF. The chain employs TRBV5-1 and TRBJ2-7; 7 nucleotides line up with TRBD1. The CDR3 runs to 14 residues. The J segment lost 0 bases and the V segment lost 1 base, leaving 1 base of the junction unmatched. Per the germline V gene, CDR1 is SGHRS and CDR2 is YFSETQ.

This chain joins TRBV4-3 and TRBJ1-6; no clear D gene. The CDR3 loop spans 16 amino acids. Germline V gene sequence: CDR1 LGHNA, CDR2 YSLEER. V lost 1 base and J 0 bases, leaving 7 bases between the germline ends. The CDR3 region is CASSQGRYSYNSPLHF. The DNA of the CDR3 is TGCGCCAGCAGCCAAGGGCGGTACTCCTATAATTCACCCCTCCACTTT.

The J gene is TRBJ1-2, the V gene TRBV9; 7 bases line up with TRBD1. V lost 6 bases, J lost 0 bases, and 11 bases stayed unmatched. CDR3 length: 16 residues. Germline V gives CDR1 SGDLS, CDR2 YYNGEE. The CDR3 loop reads CASTPGQAETNYGYTF. The CDR3 bases are TGTGCCAGCACCCCAGGACAGGCAGAAACTAACTATGGCTACACCTTC. Using reference TRBV9 and TRBJ1-2 for the parts outside the CDR3, the full variable domain is DSGVTQTPKHLITATGQRVTLRCSPRSGDLSVYWYQQSLDQGLQFLIQYYNGEERAKGNILERFSAQQFPDLHSELNLSSLELGDSALYFCASTPGQAETNYGYTFGSGTRLTVV.

This chain connects TRBV7-9 to TRBJ2-3; the D is unclear. Germline CDR1 SEHNR, CDR2 FQNEAQ (reference sequence). CDR3 length: 14 residues. Trimming removed 3 bases from V and 1 base from J, with 8 bases in between. CDR3 in DNA: TGTGCCAGCAGCTTTGGCGGCCGCACAGATACGCAGTATTTT. It yields the protein CASSFGGRTDTQYF.

The rearrangement links TRBV7-8 to TRBJ1-4, with 7 bases lining up with TRBD1. From germline, CDR1 is SGHVS and CDR2 FQNEAQ. The CDR3 covers 15 residues. Trimming at V came to 11 bases and at J to 1 base, leaving 10 bases not matched to a gene. The DNA of the CDR3 is TGTGCCGGCCGAGAAGGGGGCGGAACTAATGAAAAACTGTTTTTT. Translation: CAGREGGGTNEKLFF.

The chain combines TRBV29-1 with TRBJ2-7, with TRBD1 as a possible D gene (5 bases). The CDR3 has 12 residues. CDR1 is SQVTM and CDR2 is ANQGSEA in the germline V gene. Trimming removed 4 bases from V and 4 bases from J, with 11 bases in between. The CDR3 bases are TGCAGCGTTGGGCCAGGGCGGTACGAGCAGTACTTC. Translation: CSVGPGRYEQYF.

The chain combines TRBV7-7 with TRBJ2-5; D may be TRBD1 (6 bases). CDR3 length equals 13 residues. From germline, CDR1 is SSHAT and CDR2 FNYEAQ (reference sequence). V was shortened by 5 bases and J by 5 bases, with 12 bases between the two germline ends. The CDR3 spells CASSPTGRETQYF. In DNA form, the CDR3 reads TGTGCCAGCAGCCCGACAGGACGGGAGACCCAGTACTTC.

The chain carries TRBV27 and TRBJ2-2; 8 bases map to TRBD1. Per germline, CDR1 MNHEY and CDR2 SMNVEV (reference sequence). The CDR3 consists of 15 residues. V was pared by 9 bases and J by 5 bases, with 11 bases of the junction left unmatched. The CDR3 sequence: CASSDRGSPTGELFF. CDR3 nucleotide sequence: TGTGCCAGTAGCGACAGGGGCTCTCCGACCGGGGAGCTGTTTTTT.

The chain is built from TRBV11-1 and TRBJ2-1, with D possibly being TRBD2 (5 bases). V lost 3 bases, J lost 3 bases, and 9 bases lay in between. This CDR3 region has 14 residues. CDR1 and CDR2 from the germline V gene are SGHAT and FQDESV (reference sequence). CDR3 bases: TGTGCCAGCAGCTTCCACACTAGCTACAATGAGCAGTTCTTC. It specifies CASSFHTSYNEQFF.

This chain uses TRBV7-9 with TRBJ2-5; D perhaps matches TRBD2 (6 bases). Germline CDR1 reads SEHNR; CDR2 reads FQNEAQ (reference sequence). V was cut by 3 bases and J by 2 bases, with 10 bases left in between. This CDR3 region has 14 residues. CDR3: CASSLRDGQETQYF. CDR3 in DNA: TGTGCCAGCAGCTTGCGGGACGGACAAGAGACCCAGTACTTC.

The V and J genes are TRBV5-1 and TRBJ2-7; 8 nucleotides agree with TRBD2. In germline, CDR1 is SGHRS, CDR2 YFSETQ. V was clipped by 7 bases and J by 1 base; unmatched bases: 10. The length of the CDR3 is 15 residues. The CDR3 DNA reads as TGCGCCAGCTCACCGGGGACTAGACAATCCTACGAGCAGTACTTC. Translating gives CASSPGTRQSYEQYF.

The chain employs TRBV29-1 and TRBJ2-5, with D perhaps TRBD2 (6 bases). V was shortened by 6 bases and J by 2 bases, with 16 bases between the two germline ends. This CDR3 has 14 residues. Germline CDR1 SQVTM, CDR2 ANQGSEA. As DNA, the CDR3 is TGCAGCGTCGAGACTAGTCGTGGACAAGAGACCCAGTACTTC. Protein: CSVETSRGQETQYF.

V gene TRBV27 combines with J gene TRBJ2-2; a weak D match, TRBD2 (6 bases). Germline lookup yields CDR1 MNHEY and CDR2 SMNVEV (reference sequence). Trimming cost V 3 bases and J 7 bases, with 6 bases left between them. This CDR3 region has 12 residues. CDR3 sequence reads: CASSFGGGELFF. The CDR3 region has the DNA TGTGCCAGCAGTTTCGGGGGCGGGGAGCTGTTTTTT.

The chain carries TRBV15 and TRBJ2-3, with D maybe TRBD2 (5 bases). The CDR3 has 12 residues. Germline CDR1 LNHNV, CDR2 YYDKDF (reference sequence). V was trimmed by 3 bases and J by 5 bases, leaving 6 bases between them. The CDR3 loop reads CATSRAGDTQYF. The CDR3 nucleotides are TGTGCCACCAGCAGGGCGGGAGATACGCAGTATTTT. Using reference TRBV15 and TRBJ2-3 for the parts outside the CDR3, the full variable domain is DAMVIQNPRYQVTQFGKPVTLSCSQTLNHNVMYWYQQKSSQAPKLLFHYYDKDFNNEADTPDNFQSRRPNTSFCFLDIRSPGLGDTAMYLCATSRAGDTQYFGPGTRLTVL.

The gene calls are TRBV6-6 and TRBJ1-4; no clear D. Trimming took 6 bases from V and 4 from J, leaving 6 bases between them. Germline CDR1 reads MNHNY; CDR2 reads SVGAGI (reference sequence). This CDR3 contains 12 residues. The CDR3 loop reads CASSPGNEKLFF. CDR3 DNA: TGTGCCAGCAGCCCGGGTAATGAAAAACTGTTTTTT.